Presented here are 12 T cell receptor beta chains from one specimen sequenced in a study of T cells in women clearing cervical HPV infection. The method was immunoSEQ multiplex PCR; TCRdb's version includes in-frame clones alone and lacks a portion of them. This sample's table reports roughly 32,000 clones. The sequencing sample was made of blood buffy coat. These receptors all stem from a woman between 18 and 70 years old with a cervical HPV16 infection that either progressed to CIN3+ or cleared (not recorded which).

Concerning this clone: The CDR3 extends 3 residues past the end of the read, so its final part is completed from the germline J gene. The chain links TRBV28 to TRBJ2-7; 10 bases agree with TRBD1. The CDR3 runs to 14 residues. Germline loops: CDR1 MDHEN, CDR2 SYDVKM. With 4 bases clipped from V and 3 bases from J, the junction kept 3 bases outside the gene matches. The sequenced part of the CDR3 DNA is TGTGCCAGCAGTTCCGGGACAGGGGACTACGAG. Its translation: CASSSGTGDYE. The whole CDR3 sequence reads CASSSGTGDYEQYF.

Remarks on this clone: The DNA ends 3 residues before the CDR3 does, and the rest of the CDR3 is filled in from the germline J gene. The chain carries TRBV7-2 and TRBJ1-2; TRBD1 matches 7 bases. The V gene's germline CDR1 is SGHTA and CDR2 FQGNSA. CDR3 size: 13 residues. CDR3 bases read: TGTGCCAGCAGCTTAGTCGGGACAGATACC. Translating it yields CASSLVGTDT. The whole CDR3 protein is CASSLVGTDTYTF.

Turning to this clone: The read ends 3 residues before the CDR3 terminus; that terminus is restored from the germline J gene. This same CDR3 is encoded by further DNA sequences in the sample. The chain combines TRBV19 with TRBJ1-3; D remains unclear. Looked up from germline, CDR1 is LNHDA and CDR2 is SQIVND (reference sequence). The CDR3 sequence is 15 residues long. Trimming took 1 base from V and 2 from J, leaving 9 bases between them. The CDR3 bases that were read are TGTGCCAGTAGTATAGTGGAGCGCCCTGGAAACACC. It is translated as CASSIVERPGNT. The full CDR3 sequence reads CASSIVERPGNTIYF.

CDR3 DNA, as far as it was read: TGCAGTGCTAGAGAGCCGGGGGGCAAATACACTGAA. This codes for CSAREPGGKYTE. In full, the CDR3 is CSAREPGGKYTEAFF. The chain couples TRBV20-1 to TRBJ1-1; D perhaps matches TRBD1 (6 bases). The read gets to within 3 residues of the CDR3 end, and the germline J gene fills in the rest. This CDR3 spans 15 amino acids. Germline CDR1 reads DFQATT; CDR2 reads SNEGSKA (reference sequence). V gave up 0 bases and J gave up 3 bases, with 14 bases separating them.

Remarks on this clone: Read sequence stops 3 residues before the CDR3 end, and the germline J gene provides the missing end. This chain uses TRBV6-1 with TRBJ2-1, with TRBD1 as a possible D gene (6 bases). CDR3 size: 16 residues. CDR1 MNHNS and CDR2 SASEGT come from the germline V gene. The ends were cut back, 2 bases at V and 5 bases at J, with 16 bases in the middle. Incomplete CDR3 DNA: TGTGCCAGCAGTGAATTGTCAGGGGACGGAAACAATGAG. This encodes CASSELSGDGNNE. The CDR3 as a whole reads CASSELSGDGNNEQFF.

CDR3 residues: CAWSDGLNEKLFF. The CDR3 bases that were read are TGTGCCTGGTCGGACGGACTCAATGAAAAA. The chain carries TRBV30 and TRBJ1-4; D ambiguous. The read halts 3 residues ahead of the CDR3 end, with the missing end drawn from the germline J gene. Germline CDR1 and CDR2: GTSNPN and SVGIG (reference sequence). The CDR3 runs to 13 residues. With 5 bases removed from V and 5 bases from J, the gap between germline ends came to 12 bases. The full variable domain, with the rest looked up from reference TRBV30 and TRBJ1-4, is SQTIHQWPATLVQPVGSPLSLECTVEGTSNPNLYWYRQAAGRGLQLLFYSVGIGQISSEVPQNLSASRPQDRQFILSSKKLLLSDSGFYLCAWSDGLNEKLFFGSGTQLSVL.

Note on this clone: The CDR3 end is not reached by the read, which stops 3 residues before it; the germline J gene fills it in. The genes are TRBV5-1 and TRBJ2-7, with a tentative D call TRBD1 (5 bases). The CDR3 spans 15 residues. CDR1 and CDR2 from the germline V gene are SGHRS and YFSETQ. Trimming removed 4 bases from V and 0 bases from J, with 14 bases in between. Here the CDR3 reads CASSQFAGPSYEQYF. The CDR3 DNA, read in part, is TGCGCCAGCAGCCAATTCGCAGGGCCCTCCTACGAG.

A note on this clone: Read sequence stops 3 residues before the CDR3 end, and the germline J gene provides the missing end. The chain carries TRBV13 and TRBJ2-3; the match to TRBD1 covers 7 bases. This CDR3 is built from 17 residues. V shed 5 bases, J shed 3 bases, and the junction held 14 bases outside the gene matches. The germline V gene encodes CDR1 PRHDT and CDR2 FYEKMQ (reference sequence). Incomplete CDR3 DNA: TGTGCCAGCAGCAACCCGCGACAGGGTAAAGGGACAGATACG. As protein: CASSNPRQGKGTDT. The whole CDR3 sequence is CASSNPRQGKGTDTQYF.

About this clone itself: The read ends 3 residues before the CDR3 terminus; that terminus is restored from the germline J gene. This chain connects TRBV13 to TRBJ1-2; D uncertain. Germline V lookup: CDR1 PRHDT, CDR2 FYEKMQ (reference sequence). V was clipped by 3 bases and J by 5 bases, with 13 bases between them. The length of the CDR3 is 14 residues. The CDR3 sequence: CASSLGSGLYGYTF. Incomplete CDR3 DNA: TGTGCCAGCAGCTTGGGTTCAGGTCTTTATGGC.

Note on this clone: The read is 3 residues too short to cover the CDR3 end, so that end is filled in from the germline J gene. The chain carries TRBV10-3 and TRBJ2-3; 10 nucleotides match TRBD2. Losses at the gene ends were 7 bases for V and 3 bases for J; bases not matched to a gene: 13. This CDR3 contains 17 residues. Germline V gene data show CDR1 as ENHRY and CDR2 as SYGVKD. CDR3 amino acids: CAITKGVGTSDTDTQYF. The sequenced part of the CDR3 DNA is TGTGCCATCACTAAGGGGGTCGGGACTAGCGATACAGATACG.

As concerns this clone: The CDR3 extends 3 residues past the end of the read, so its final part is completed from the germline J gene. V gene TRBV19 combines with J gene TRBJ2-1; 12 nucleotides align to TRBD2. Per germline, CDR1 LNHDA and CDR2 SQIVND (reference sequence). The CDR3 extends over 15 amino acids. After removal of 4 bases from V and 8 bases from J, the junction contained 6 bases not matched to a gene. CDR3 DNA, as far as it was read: TGTGCCAGTAGTAAAGGACTAGCGGGAATCGATGAG. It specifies CASSKGLAGIDE. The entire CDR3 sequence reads CASSKGLAGIDEQFF.

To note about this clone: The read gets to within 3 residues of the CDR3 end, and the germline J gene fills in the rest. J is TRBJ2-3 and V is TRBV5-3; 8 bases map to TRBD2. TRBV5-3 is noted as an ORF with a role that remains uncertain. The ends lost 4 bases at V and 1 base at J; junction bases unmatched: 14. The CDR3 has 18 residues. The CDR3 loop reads CARSPPTSGEYRTDTQYF. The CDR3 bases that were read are TGTGCCAGAAGCCCCCCTACTAGCGGAGAATACCGCACAGATACG.